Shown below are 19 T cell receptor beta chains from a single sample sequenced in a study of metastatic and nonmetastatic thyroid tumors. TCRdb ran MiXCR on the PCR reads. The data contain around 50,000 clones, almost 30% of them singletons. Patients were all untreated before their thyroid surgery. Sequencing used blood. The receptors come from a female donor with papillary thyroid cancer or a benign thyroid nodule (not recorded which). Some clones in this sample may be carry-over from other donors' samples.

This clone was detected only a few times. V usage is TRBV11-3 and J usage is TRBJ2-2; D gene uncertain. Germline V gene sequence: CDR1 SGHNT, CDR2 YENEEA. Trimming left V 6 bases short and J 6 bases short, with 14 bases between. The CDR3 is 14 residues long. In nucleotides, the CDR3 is TGTGCCAGCAGTCAAAGGTGGTCCTCCGGGGAGCTGTTTTTT. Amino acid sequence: CASSQRWSSGELFF. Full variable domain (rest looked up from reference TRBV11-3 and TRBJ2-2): EAGVVQSPRYKIIEKKQPVAFWCNPISGHNTLYWYLQNLGQGPELLIRYENEEAVDDSQLPKDRFSAERLKGVDSTLKIQPAELGDSAVYLCASSQRWSSGELFFGEGSRLTVL.

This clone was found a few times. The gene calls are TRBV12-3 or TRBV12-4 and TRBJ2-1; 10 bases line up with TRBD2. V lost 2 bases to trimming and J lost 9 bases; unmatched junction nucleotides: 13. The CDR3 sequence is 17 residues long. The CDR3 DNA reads TGTGCCAGCAGTTTACTAGCGGGAGCTCCAGGGTCCGGTGAGCAGTTCTTC. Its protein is CASSLLAGAPGSGEQFF.

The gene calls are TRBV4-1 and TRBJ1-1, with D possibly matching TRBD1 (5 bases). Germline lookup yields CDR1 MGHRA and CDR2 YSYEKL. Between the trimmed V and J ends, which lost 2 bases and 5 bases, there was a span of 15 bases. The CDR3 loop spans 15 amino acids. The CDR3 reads CASSQTRGGKTEAFF. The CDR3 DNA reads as TGCGCCAGCAGCCAAACACGGGGGGGTAAGACTGAAGCTTTCTTT.

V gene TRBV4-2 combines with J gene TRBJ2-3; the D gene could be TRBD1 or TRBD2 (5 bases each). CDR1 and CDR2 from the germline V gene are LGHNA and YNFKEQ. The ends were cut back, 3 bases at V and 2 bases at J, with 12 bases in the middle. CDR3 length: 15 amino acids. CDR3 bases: TGTGCCAGCAGCCAGGGGACCTGGGACACAGATACGCAGTATTTT. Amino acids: CASSQGTWDTDTQYF.

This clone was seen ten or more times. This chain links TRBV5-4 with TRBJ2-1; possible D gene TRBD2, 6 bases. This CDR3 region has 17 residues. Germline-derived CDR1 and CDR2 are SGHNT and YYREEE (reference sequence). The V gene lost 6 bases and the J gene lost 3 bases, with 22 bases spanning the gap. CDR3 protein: CASTSEGRRNGYNEQFF. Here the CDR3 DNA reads TGTGCCAGCACCTCGGAGGGAAGGAGGAACGGCTACAATGAGCAGTTCTTC.

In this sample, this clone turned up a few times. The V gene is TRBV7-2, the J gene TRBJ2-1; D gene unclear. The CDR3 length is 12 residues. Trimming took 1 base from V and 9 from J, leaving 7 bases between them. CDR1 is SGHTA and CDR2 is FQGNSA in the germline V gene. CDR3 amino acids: CASSLGRSEQFF. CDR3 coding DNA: TGTGCCAGCAGCTTAGGAAGAAGTGAGCAGTTCTTC.

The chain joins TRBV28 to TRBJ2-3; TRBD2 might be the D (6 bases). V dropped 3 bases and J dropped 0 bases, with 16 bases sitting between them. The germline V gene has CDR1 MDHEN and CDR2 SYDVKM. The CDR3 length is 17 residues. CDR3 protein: CASSLETVGSSTDTQYF. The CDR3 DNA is TGTGCCAGCAGTTTGGAGACAGTCGGGAGCAGCACAGATACGCAGTATTTT.

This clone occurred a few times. Here the CDR3 reads CASTMEGTTRNQPQHF. The CDR3 bases are TGTGCCAGCACGATGGAGGGAACCACTCGCAATCAGCCCCAGCATTTT. The chain carries TRBV6-1 and TRBJ1-5; D gene ambiguous. V was shortened by 7 bases and J by 2 bases, with 18 bases between the two germline ends. The CDR3 extends over 16 amino acids. Germline values: CDR1 MNHNS, CDR2 SASEGT.

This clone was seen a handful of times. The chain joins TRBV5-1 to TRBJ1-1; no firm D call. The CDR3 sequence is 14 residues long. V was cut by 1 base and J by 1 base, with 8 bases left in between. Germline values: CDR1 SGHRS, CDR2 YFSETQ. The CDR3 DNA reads TGCGCCAGCAGCTTGCGGGTTCCGAACACTGAAGCTTTCTTT. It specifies CASSLRVPNTEAFF.

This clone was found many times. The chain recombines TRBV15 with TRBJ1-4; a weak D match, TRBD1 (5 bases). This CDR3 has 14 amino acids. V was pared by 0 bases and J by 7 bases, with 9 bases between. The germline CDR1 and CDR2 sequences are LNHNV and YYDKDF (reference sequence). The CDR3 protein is CATSRDRGAEKLFF. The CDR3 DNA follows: TGTGCCACCAGCAGAGATCGAGGGGCTGAAAAACTGTTTTTT.

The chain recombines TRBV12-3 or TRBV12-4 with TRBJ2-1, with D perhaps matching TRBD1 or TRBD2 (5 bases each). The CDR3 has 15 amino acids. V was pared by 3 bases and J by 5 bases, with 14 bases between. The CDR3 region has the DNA TGTGCCAGCAGTTTGCTAGGGACGAAAAACAATGAGCAGTTCTTC. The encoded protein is CASSLLGTKNNEQFF.

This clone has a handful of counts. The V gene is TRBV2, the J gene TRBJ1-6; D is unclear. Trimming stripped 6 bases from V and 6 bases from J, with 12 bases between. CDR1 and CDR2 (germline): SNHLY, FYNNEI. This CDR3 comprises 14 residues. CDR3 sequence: CASSDRTSNSPLHF. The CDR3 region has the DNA TGTGCCAGCAGCGATAGGACGAGTAATTCACCCCTCCACTTT.

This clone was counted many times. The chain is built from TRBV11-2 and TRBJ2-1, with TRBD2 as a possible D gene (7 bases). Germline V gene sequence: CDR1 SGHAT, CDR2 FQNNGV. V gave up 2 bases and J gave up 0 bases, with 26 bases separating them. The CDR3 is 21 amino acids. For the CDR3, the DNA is TGTGCCAGCAGCTTACCCCGCGACAGGCTGTTGGGCGGGAGCTCCTACAATGAGCAGTTCTTC. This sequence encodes CASSLPRDRLLGGSSYNEQFF.

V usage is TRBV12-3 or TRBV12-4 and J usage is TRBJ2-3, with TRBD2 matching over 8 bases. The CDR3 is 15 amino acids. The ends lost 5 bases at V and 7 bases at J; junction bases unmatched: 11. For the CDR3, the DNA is TGTGCCAGCAGTGAACCGGGACTAGTGGGGTATACGCAGTATTTT. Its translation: CASSEPGLVGYTQYF.

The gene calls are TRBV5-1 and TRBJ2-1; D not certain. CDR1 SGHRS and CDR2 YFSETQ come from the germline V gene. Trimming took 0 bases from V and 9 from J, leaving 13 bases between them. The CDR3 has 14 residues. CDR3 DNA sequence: TGCGCCAGCAGCTTGGCCAGTGTTATGGTTGAGCAGTTCTTC. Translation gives CASSLASVMVEQFF.

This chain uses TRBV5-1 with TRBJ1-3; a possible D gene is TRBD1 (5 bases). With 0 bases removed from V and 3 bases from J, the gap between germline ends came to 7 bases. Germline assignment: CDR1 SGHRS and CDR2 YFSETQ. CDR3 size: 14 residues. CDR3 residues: CASSLVGVGNTIYF. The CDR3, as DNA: TGCGCCAGCAGCTTGGTAGGGGTTGGAAACACCATATATTTT.

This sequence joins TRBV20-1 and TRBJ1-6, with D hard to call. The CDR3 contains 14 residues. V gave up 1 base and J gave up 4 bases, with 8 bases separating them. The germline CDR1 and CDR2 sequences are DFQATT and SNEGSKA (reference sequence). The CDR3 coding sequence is TGCAGTGCTAGAGTAGGAGTTTATAATTCACCCCTCCACTTT. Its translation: CSARVGVYNSPLHF.

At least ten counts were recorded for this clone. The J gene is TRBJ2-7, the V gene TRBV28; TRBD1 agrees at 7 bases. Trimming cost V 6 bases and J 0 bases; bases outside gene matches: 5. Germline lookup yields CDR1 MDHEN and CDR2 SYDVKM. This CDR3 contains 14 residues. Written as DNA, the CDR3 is TGTGCCAGCAGGTTCCGGGACAGCTCCTACGAGCAGTACTTC. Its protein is CASRFRDSSYEQYF.

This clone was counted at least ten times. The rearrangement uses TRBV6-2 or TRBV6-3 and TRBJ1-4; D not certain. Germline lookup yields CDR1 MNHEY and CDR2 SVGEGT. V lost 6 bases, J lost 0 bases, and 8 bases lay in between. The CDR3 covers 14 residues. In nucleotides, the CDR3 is TGTGCCAGCAGCCAATCTACAACTAATGAAAAACTGTTTTTT. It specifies CASSQSTTNEKLFF.